These 26 T cell receptor beta chains were all obtained from the same sample, sequenced in a study of T cells in Graves' hyperthyroidism and ophthalmopathy. Amplified regions were TCR beta CDR3 sequences from RNA transcripts. With the HTBI primer set, the TCR CDR3 went through a first round of RT-PCR. TCRdb passed the multiplex PCR reads through MiXCR, listing each CDR3 protein once. In the table there are 300,000 to 450,000 distinct CDR3 sequences, under 15% of which are singletons. The sequencing sample was made of blood. The receptors here all came from a woman younger than 30 with Graves' hyperthyroidism.

This clonotype was seen ten or more times. The rearrangement uses TRBV6-2 or TRBV6-3 and TRBJ2-5; D could derive from TRBD1 or TRBD2 (6 bases each). The germline CDR1 and CDR2 sequences are MNHEY and SVGEGT. The CDR3 extends over 14 amino acids. The V and J ends lost 0 bases and 4 bases respectively, with 9 bases between them. CDR3 sequence reads: CASSYSGGGETQYF. CDR3 bases: TGTGCCAGCAGTTACTCGGGGGGCGGAGAGACCCAGTACTTC.

The V call is TRBV10-1, the J call TRBJ2-2, with D hard to call. Trimming cost V 9 bases and J 1 base, with 6 bases left between them. CDR1 is WNHNN, CDR2 SYGVQD, per germline (reference sequence). CDR3 length: 12 residues. The CDR3 DNA follows: TGCGCCAGTCAAGAGAACACCGGGGAGCTGTTTTTT. This codes for CASQENTGELFF.

The rearrangement joins TRBV27 to TRBJ2-1; D gene unclear. This CDR3 has 13 amino acids. Trimming shortened V by 6 bases and J by 13 bases, and 19 bases separated the two germline ends. Germline loops: CDR1 MNHEY, CDR2 SMNVEV (reference sequence). In nucleotides, the CDR3 is TGTGCCAGCAGCCGGGTGCTCGGTGGGCTACAGTTCTTC. Its translation: CASSRVLGGLQFF.

This clonotype showed up many times. The chain has TRBV2 and TRBJ2-7, with 9 bases lining up with TRBD2. V lost 6 bases and J lost 5; bases outside the gene matches: 14. CDR3 length: 16 amino acids. CDR1 and CDR2 from the germline V gene are SNHLY and FYNNEI. The CDR3 protein is CASSWRASGTGDEQYF. For the CDR3, the DNA is TGTGCCAGCAGCTGGAGGGCTAGCGGGACCGGGGACGAGCAGTACTTC.

This clonotype was detected many times. The chain recombines TRBV9 with TRBJ2-7, with D perhaps TRBD1 or TRBD2 (5 bases each). The CDR3 spans 14 residues. Germline V lookup: CDR1 SGDLS, CDR2 YYNGEE. V was clipped by 7 bases and J by 6 bases, with 20 bases between them. The CDR3 nucleotides read TGTGCCAGCGCCAACGTTCCGGATGGGGGCGAGCAGTACTTC. Its translation: CASANVPDGGEQYF.

This clonotype was detected many times. As DNA, the CDR3 is TGTGCCAGCAGCTGGGCTGGCGGGGGGGCCGAGACCCAGTACTTC. Protein sequence: CASSWAGGGAETQYF. This chain links TRBV7-2 with TRBJ2-5; 9 nucleotides line up with TRBD2. The germline V gene encodes CDR1 SGHTA and CDR2 FQGNSA. After removal of 4 bases from V and 5 bases from J, the junction contained 8 bases not matched to a gene. The CDR3 is made up of 15 amino acids.

V usage is TRBV20-1 and J usage is TRBJ2-7; D may be TRBD1 or TRBD2 (5 bases each). CDR3 size: 13 residues. The germline V and J ends were trimmed by 3 bases and 2 bases, with 11 bases remaining between them. The germline V gene has CDR1 DFQATT and CDR2 SNEGSKA (reference sequence). DNA of the CDR3: TGCAGTGCTAGCTGGGGGAGAGCCTACGAGCAGTACTTC. As protein: CSASWGRAYEQYF.

At least ten counts were recorded for this clonotype. This chain links TRBV6-2 or TRBV6-3 with TRBJ1-2, with TRBD1 as a possible D gene (5 bases). Trimming took 10 bases from V and 1 from J, leaving 13 bases between them. From germline, CDR1 is MNHEY and CDR2 SVGEGT. This CDR3 has 13 amino acids. The CDR3 coding sequence is TGTGCCACCTCGTCGGGGCATAACTATGGCTACACCTTC. Translating it yields CATSSGHNYGYTF.

About this clonotype itself: Given a much more abundant clone one base away, this may be a read error. The rearrangement joins TRBV12-3 or TRBV12-4 to TRBJ2-7, with 9 nucleotides matching TRBD2. This CDR3 has 14 residues. V was clipped by 5 bases and J by 5 bases; unmatched bases: 7. The CDR3 spells CASSPPGLANEQYF. The CDR3, as DNA: TGTGCCAGCAGTCCCCCGGGACTAGCTAACGAGCAGTACTTC.

This clonotype was seen many times. A much larger clone lies one base from this, so it may be a read error. The rearrangement uses TRBV13 and TRBJ2-7; weak D call: TRBD1 (6 bases). Trimming removed 1 base at V and 5 bases at J, with 6 bases between. The germline V gene has CDR1 PRHDT and CDR2 FYEKMQ (reference sequence). The CDR3 sequence is 12 residues long. CDR3 DNA: TGTGCCAGCAGCTTAGAGGGGGACGAGCAGTACTTC. Its protein product is CASSLEGDEQYF.

The chain employs TRBV12-3 or TRBV12-4 and TRBJ2-4, with 9 nucleotides matching TRBD2. This CDR3 has 14 residues. After removal of 7 bases from V and 7 bases from J, the junction contained 8 bases not matched to a gene. For the CDR3, the DNA is TGTGCCAGCACCACGACTAGCGGCCGGAACATTCAGTACTTC. Translated: CASTTTSGRNIQYF.

The rearrangement uses TRBV28 and TRBJ1-1; no definite D call. Per the germline V gene, CDR1 is MDHEN and CDR2 is SYDVKM. Trimming took off 2 bases at V and 0 bases at J, with 7 bases between the two ends. The CDR3 totals 14 residues. The CDR3 DNA reads TGTGCCAGCAGTTTACCCAGCCTGAACACTGAAGCTTTCTTT. Amino acid sequence: CASSLPSLNTEAFF. Supplemented by reference TRBV28 and TRBJ1-1, the full variable domain reads DVKVTQSSRYLVKRTGEKVFLECVQDMDHENMFWYRQDPGLGLRLIYFSYDVKMKEKGDIPEGYSVSREKKERFSLILESASTNQTSMYLCASSLPSLNTEAFFGQGTRLTVV.

This clonotype has just a few counts. The J gene is TRBJ2-1, the V gene TRBV7-8, with D perhaps matching TRBD1 (6 bases). CDR1 SGHVS and CDR2 FQNEAQ come from the germline V gene. The CDR3 covers 15 residues. V lost 8 bases, J lost 4 bases, and 18 bases lay in between. For the CDR3, the DNA is TGTGCCAGCGCAATGTGGGGCAGGGGATACAATGAGCAGTTCTTC. Translating it yields CASAMWGRGYNEQFF.

This clonotype was found many times. The gene calls are TRBV30 and TRBJ1-2; D unclear. The CDR3 contains 14 residues. Trimming removed 3 bases at V and 2 bases at J, with 13 bases between. The germline CDR1 and CDR2 sequences are GTSNPN and SVGIG (reference sequence). The CDR3 bases are TGTGCCTGGAGCCCTAAGGGAGCAAACTATGGCTACACCTTC. As protein: CAWSPKGANYGYTF.

The V gene is TRBV9, the J gene TRBJ2-7; TRBD2 matches at 9 bases. The end of the DNA fits TRBJ2-1 better, so the J call may be wrong. The CDR3 loop spans 15 amino acids. Germline V lookup: CDR1 SGDLS, CDR2 YYNGEE. CDR3 residues: CASSVGPSGDYEQFF. Here the CDR3 DNA reads TGTGCCAGCAGCGTTGGTCCTAGCGGGGACTACGAGCAGTTCTTC.

The chain recombines TRBV4-1 with TRBJ2-1; 16 bases line up with TRBD2. V trimming: 3 bases; J trimming: 0 bases; junction bases outside the gene matches: 8. The germline CDR1 and CDR2 sequences are MGHRA and YSYEKL. The CDR3 is made up of 20 amino acids. CDR3 protein: CASSHLGLAGGPSSYNEQFF. The CDR3 nucleotides are TGCGCCAGCAGCCACTTGGGACTAGCGGGGGGGCCGAGCTCCTACAATGAGCAGTTCTTC.

At least ten counts were recorded for this clonotype. The chain links TRBV7-2 to TRBJ2-5, with no clear D. CDR3 length equals 11 residues. Germline-derived CDR1 and CDR2 are SGHTA and FQGNSA. The germline V and J ends were trimmed by 5 bases and 0 bases, with 1 base remaining between them. CDR3 protein: CASSNQETQYF. In nucleotides, the CDR3 is TGTGCCAGCAGCAACCAAGAGACCCAGTACTTC.

A word on this clonotype: A much larger clone lies a single base off, so this may be a read error. V and J are TRBV29-1 and TRBJ2-7; perhaps TRBD2 as D (5 bases). V was pared by 7 bases and J by 8 bases, with 18 bases between. Germline V gene data show CDR1 as SQVTM and CDR2 as ANQGSEA. This CDR3 has 12 amino acids. The CDR3 DNA is TGCAGCGCAGTGGACTTCCCCAACAAGCAGTACTTC. This encodes CSAVDFPNKQYF.

This clonotype was seen ten or more times. V is TRBV28 and J is TRBJ1-2; D is unresolved. From germline, CDR1 is MDHEN and CDR2 SYDVKM. The CDR3 is 14 residues long. The V end was cut by 3 bases, the J end by 7 bases, with 15 bases between. The chain's CDR3 is CASSFTDWFGGYTF. CDR3 DNA sequence: TGTGCCAGCAGTTTCACAGATTGGTTCGGTGGCTACACCTTC.

The sample holds many counts of this clonotype. The genes are TRBV3-1 and TRBJ1-1, with D perhaps matching TRBD1 (5 bases). V gave up 5 bases and J gave up 2 bases, with 15 bases separating them. The CDR3 is made up of 15 amino acids. Germline values: CDR1 LGHDT, CDR2 YNNKEL (reference sequence). DNA for the CDR3: TGTGCCAGCAGCTGGACGGATACAGGAAACACTGAAGCTTTCTTT. This translates into CASSWTDTGNTEAFF.

Many counts were recorded for this clonotype. The chain uses TRBV19 and TRBJ2-1; 8 bases align to TRBD2. V lost 3 bases to trimming and J lost 9 bases; unmatched junction nucleotides: 10. CDR1 is LNHDA and CDR2 is SQIVND in the germline V gene (reference sequence). The CDR3 has 15 amino acids. CDR3 sequence reads: CASSMSGGILGEQFF. The CDR3 nucleotides read TGTGCCAGTAGTATGAGCGGGGGAATCCTGGGTGAGCAGTTCTTC. Complete variable domain (other parts from reference TRBV19 and TRBJ2-1): DGGITQSPKYLFRKEGQNVTLSCEQNLNHDAMYWYRQDPGQGLRLIYYSQIVNDFQKGDIAEGYSVSREKKESFPLTVTSAQKNPTAFYLCASSMSGGILGEQFFGPGTRLTVL.

This clonotype was observed many times. The chain is built from TRBV2 and TRBJ2-4, with 13 nucleotides matching TRBD2. The junction had 5 bases not matched to a gene; V was cut back by 9 bases and J by 0 bases. The germline gives CDR1 SNHLY, CDR2 FYNNEI. This CDR3 comprises 16 residues. In nucleotides, the CDR3 is TGTGCCAGTGGGACTAGCGGGGTACTAGCCAAAAACATTCAGTACTTC. This gives the protein CASGTSGVLAKNIQYF.

This clonotype has a count of ten or more. This chain joins TRBV6-1 and TRBJ1-1; D unresolved. The CDR3 has 12 amino acids. Trimming took off 8 bases at V and 4 bases at J, with 11 bases between the two ends. Germline V gives CDR1 MNHNS, CDR2 SASEGT. Here the CDR3 DNA reads TGTGCCAGCGGGTGGGTGGGCACTGAAGCTTTCTTT. As protein: CASGWVGTEAFF.

This clonotype was counted at least ten times. The chain links TRBV5-1 to TRBJ2-3; 7 bases map to TRBD1. Trimming at V came to 0 bases and at J to 2 bases, leaving 6 bases not matched to a gene. This CDR3 spans 16 amino acids. Germline values: CDR1 SGHRS, CDR2 YFSETQ. The CDR3 nucleotides read TGCGCCAGCAGCTTGGATAACAGGGGCGCCACAGATACGCAGTATTTT. This gives the protein CASSLDNRGATDTQYF.

At least ten counts were recorded for this clonotype. The J gene is TRBJ1-4, the V gene TRBV9; D possibly corresponds to TRBD1 (6 bases). Germline V CDR1 and CDR2: SGDLS, YYNGEE. Trimming cost V 4 bases and J 8 bases, with 15 bases left between them. The CDR3 runs 14 residues. The CDR3 protein is CASSPQGWNEKLFF. In nucleotides, the CDR3 is TGTGCCAGCAGCCCACAGGGTTGGAACGAAAAACTGTTTTTT. Based on the CDR3 plus reference TRBV9 and TRBJ1-4, the full variable domain is DSGVTQTPKHLITATGQRVTLRCSPRSGDLSVYWYQQSLDQGLQFLIQYYNGEERAKGNILERFSAQQFPDLHSELNLSSLELGDSALYFCASSPQGWNEKLFFGSGTQLSVL.

This clonotype was counted at least ten times. The rearrangement links TRBV27 to TRBJ1-6; unclear D gene. From germline, CDR1 is MNHEY and CDR2 SMNVEV (reference sequence). The V end lost 6 bases, the J end lost 11 bases, and 17 bases lay between the germline ends. This CDR3 comprises 14 residues. The CDR3 coding sequence is TGTGCCAGCAGCCTCGGTAGTCAGTTTCCACCCCTCCACTTT. This sequence encodes CASSLGSQFPPLHF.